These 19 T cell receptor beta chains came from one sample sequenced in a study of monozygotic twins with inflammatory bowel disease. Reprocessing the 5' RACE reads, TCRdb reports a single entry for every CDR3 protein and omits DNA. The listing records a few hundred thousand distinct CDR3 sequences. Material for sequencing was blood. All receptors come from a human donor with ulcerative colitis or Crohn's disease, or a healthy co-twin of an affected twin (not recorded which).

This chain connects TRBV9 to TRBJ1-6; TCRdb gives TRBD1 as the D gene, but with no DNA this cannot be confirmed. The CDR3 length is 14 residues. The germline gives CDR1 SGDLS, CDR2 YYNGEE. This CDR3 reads CASSLRPDRSPLHF.

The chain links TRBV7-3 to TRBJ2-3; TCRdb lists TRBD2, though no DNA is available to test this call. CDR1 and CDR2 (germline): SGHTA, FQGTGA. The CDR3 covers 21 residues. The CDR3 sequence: CASSLRVLAGGQPPYTDTQYF.

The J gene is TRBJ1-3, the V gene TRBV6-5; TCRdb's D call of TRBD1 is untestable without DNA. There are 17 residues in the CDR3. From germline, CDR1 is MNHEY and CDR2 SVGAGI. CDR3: CASSSPGQPGSGNTIYF.

The chain's CDR3 is CASVPGLSYEQYF. The chain employs TRBV10-3 and TRBJ2-7; TCRdb's D gene call, TRBD2, goes unchecked for lack of DNA. Germline V gene data show CDR1 as ENHRY and CDR2 as SYGVKD. CDR3 length equals 13 residues.

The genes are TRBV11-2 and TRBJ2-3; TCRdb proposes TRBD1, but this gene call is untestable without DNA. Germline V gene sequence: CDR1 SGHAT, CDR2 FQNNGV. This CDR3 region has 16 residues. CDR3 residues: CASSLSGARETDTQYF.

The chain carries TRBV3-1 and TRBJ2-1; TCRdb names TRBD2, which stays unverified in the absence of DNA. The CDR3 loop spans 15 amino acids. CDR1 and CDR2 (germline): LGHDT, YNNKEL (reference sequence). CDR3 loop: CASSLRDQSYNEQFF.

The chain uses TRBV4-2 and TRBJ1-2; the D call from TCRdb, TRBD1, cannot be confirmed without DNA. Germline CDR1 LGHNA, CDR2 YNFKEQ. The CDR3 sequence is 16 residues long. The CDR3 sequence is CASSQDPDRVAYGYTF.

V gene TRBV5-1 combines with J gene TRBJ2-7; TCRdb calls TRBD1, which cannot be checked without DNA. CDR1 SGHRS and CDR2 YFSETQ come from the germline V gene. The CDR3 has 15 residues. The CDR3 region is CASSLELPLGYEQYF.

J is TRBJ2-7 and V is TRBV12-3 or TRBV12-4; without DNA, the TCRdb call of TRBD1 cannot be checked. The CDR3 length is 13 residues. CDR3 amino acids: CASRGTESYEQYF.

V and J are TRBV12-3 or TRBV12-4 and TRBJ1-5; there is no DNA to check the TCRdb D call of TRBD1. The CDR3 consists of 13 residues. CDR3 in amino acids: CASNRQGDQPQHF.

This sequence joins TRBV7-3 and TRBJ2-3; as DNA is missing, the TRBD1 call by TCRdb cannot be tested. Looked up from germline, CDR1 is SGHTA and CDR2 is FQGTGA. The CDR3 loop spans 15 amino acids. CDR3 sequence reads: CASSPRTGYTDTQYF.

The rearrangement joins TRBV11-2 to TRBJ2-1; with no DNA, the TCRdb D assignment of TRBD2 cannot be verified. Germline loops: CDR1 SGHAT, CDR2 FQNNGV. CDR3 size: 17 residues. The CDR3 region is CASSLELAGGFYNEQFF. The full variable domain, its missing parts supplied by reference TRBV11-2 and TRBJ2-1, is EAGVAQSPRYKIIEKRQSVAFWCNPISGHATLYWYQQILGQGPKLLIQFQNNGVVDDSQLPKDRFSAERLKGVDSTLKIQPAKLEDSAVYLCASSLELAGGFYNEQFFGPGTRLTVL.

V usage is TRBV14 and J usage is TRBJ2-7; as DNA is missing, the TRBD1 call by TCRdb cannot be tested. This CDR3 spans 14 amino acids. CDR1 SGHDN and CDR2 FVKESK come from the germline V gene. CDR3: CASSPGQAYVEQYF.

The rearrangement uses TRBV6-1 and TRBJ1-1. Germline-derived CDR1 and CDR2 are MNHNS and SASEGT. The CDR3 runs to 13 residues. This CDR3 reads CASIIGLNTEAFF.

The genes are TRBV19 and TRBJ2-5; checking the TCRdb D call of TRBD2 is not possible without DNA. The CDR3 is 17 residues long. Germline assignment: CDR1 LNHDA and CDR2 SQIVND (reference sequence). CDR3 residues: CASSIVPTSGGVETQYF.

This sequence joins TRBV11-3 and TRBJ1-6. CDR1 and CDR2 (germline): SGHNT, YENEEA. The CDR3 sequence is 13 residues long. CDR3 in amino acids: CASSSTRGSPLHF.

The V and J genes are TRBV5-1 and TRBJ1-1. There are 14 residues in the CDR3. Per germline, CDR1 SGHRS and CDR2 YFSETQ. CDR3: CASSSRDFYTEAFF.

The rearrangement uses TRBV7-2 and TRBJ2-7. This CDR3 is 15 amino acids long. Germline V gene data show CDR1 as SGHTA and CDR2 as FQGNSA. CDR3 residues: CASSLRTEFPYEQYF.

The CDR3 region is CASSLDRFGTGELFF. The chain combines TRBV5-1 with TRBJ2-2. Germline V gene lookup returns CDR1 SGHRS and CDR2 YFSETQ. The CDR3 sequence is 15 residues long.